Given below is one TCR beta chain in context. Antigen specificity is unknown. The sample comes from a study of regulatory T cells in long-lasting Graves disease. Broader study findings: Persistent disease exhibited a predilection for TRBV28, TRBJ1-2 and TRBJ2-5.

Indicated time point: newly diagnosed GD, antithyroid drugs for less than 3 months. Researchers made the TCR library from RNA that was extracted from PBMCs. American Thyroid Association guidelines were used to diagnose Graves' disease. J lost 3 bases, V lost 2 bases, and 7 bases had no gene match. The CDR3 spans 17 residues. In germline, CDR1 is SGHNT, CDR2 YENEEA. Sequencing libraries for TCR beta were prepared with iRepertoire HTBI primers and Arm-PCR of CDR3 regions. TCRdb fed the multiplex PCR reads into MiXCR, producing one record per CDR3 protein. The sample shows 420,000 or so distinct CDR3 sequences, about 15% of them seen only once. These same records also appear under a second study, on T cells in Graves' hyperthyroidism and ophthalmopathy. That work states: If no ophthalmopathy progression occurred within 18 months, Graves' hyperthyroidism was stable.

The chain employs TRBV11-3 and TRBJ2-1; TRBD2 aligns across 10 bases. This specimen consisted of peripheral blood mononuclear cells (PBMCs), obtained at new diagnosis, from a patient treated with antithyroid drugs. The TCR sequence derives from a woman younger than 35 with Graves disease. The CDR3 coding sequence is TGTGCCAGCAGCTTATCGGGCACTAGCGGGATCTACAATGAGCAGTTCTTC. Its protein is CASSLSGTSGIYNEQFF.